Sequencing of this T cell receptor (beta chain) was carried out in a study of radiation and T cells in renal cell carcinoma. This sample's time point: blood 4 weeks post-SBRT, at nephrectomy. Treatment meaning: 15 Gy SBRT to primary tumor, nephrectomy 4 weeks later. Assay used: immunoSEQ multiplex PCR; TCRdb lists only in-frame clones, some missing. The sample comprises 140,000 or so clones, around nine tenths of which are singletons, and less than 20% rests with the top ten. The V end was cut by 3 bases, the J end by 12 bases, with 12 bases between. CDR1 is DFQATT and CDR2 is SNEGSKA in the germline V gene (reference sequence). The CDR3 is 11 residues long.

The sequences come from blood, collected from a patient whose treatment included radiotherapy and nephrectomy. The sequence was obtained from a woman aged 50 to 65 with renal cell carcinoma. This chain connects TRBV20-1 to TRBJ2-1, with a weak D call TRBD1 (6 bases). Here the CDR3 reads CSARSGERQFF. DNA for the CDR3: TGCAGTGCTAGGTCAGGGGAACGGCAGTTCTTC.